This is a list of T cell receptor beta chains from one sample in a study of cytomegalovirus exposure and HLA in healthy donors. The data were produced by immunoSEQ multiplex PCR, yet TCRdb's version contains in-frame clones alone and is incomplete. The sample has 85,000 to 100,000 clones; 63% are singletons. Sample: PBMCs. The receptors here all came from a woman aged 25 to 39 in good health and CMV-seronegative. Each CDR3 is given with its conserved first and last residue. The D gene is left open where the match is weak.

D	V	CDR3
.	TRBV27	CASSSGLFYNEQFF
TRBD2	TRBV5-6	CASSQGLAGGPDTGELFF
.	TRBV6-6	CASSFGQSGELFF
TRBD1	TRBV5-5	CASSSGDRGPNVLTF
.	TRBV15	CATSRGASRGSLDNEQFF
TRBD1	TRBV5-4	CASNYGQERGYTF
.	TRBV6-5	CASSGRWGGDTEAFF
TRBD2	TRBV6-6	CASSSGGAWAEQYF
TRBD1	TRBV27	CASSLVPGQEGFRYTF
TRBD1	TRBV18	CASSHGTGSEGMNYGYTF
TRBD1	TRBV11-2	CASSLDRGWQETQYF